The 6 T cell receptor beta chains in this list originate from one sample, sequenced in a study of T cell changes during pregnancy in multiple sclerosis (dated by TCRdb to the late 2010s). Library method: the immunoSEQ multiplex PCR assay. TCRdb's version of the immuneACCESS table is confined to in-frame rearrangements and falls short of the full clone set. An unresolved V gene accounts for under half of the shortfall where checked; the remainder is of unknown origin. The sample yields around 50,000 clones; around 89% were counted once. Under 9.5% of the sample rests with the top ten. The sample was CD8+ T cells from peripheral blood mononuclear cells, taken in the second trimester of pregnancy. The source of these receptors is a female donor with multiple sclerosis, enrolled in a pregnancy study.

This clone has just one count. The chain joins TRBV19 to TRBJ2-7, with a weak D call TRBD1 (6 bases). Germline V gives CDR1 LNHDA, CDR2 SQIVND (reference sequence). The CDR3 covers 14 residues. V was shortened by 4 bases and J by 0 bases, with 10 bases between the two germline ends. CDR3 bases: TGTGCCAGTAGTAATCAGGGGAGCTCCTACGAGCAGTACTTC. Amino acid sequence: CASSNQGSSYEQYF. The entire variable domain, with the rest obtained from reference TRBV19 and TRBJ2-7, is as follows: DGGITQSPKYLFRKEGQNVTLSCEQNLNHDAMYWYRQDPGQGLRLIYYSQIVNDFQKGDIAEGYSVSREKKESFPLTVTSAQKNPTAFYLCASSNQGSSYEQYFGPGTRLTVT.

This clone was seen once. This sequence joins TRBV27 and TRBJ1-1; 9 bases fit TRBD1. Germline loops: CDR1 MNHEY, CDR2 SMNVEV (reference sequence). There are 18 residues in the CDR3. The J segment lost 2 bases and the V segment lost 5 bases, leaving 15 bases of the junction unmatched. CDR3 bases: TGTGCCAGCAGTCCTGCTCCGGGGACAGGGCTATTTAACACTGAAGCTTTCTTT. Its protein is CASSPAPGTGLFNTEAFF.

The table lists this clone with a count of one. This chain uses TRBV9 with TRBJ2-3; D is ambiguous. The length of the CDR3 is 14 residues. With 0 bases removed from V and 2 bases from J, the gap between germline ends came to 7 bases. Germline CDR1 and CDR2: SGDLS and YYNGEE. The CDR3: CASSVVTSTDTQYF. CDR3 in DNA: TGTGCCAGCAGCGTAGTGACATCCACAGATACGCAGTATTTT. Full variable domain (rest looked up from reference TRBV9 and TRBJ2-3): DSGVTQTPKHLITATGQRVTLRCSPRSGDLSVYWYQQSLDQGLQFLIQYYNGEERAKGNILERFSAQQFPDLHSELNLSSLELGDSALYFCASSVVTSTDTQYFGPGTRLTVL.

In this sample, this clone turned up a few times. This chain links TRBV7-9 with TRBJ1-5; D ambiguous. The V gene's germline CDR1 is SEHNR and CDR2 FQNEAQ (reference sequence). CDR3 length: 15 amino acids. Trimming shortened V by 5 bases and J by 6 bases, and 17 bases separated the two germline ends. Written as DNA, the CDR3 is TGTGCCAGCAGCCGGGGAGATGCGGGAATTCAGCCCCAGCATTTT. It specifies CASSRGDAGIQPQHF.

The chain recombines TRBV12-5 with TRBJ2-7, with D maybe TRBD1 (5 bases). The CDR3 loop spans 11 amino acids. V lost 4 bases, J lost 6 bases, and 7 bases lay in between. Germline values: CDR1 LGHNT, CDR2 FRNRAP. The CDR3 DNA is TGTGCTAGTGGTTCAGGGTCCGAGCAGTACTTC. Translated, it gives CASGSGSEQYF.

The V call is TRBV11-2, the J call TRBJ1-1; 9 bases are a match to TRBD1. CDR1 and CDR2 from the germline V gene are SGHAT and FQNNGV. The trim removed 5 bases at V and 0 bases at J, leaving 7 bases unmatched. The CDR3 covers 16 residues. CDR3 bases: TGTGCCAGCAGCGCAACAACAGGGGGCATGAACACTGAAGCTTTCTTT. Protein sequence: CASSATTGGMNTEAFF.